Following are 26 T cell receptor beta chains from one sample sequenced in a study of immune evolution from preneoplasia to lung adenocarcinoma. TCRdb keeps only in-frame clones here, not all; method: immunoSEQ multiplex PCR. Of thousands of clones in the sample, around 85% were seen once. The sequencing input was FFPE minimally invasive lung adenocarcinoma tissue. The receptor source for this set is a donor older than 65 with lung adenocarcinoma.

The chain has TRBV19 and TRBJ1-2; 10 nucleotides line up with TRBD1. There are 14 residues in the CDR3. Trimming at V came to 4 bases and at J to 6 bases, leaving 5 bases not matched to a gene. Per the germline V gene, CDR1 is LNHDA and CDR2 is SQIVND (reference sequence). The CDR3 sequence: CASSRTGGIHGYTF. The CDR3 DNA follows: TGTGCCAGTAGTAGGACAGGGGGAATACATGGCTACACCTTC. Using reference TRBV19 and TRBJ1-2 for the parts outside the CDR3, the full variable domain is DGGITQSPKYLFRKEGQNVTLSCEQNLNHDAMYWYRQDPGQGLRLIYYSQIVNDFQKGDIAEGYSVSREKKESFPLTVTSAQKNPTAFYLCASSRTGGIHGYTFGSGTRLTVV.

This chain joins TRBV5-1 and TRBJ2-1; 9 nucleotides line up with TRBD1. The trim removed 4 bases at V and 12 bases at J, leaving 8 bases unmatched. There are 13 residues in the CDR3. CDR1 and CDR2 (germline): SGHRS, YFSETQ. The CDR3 loop reads CASSTGQGRGQFF. CDR3 nucleotide sequence: TGCGCCAGCAGCACCGGACAGGGGCGCGGGCAGTTCTTC.

The genes are TRBV5-1 and TRBJ2-1, with TRBD2 matching over 8 bases. The CDR3 sequence is 16 residues long. Germline CDR1 SGHRS, CDR2 YFSETQ. Trimming cost V 0 bases and J 7 bases; bases outside gene matches: 9. The CDR3 bases are TGCGCCAGCAGCTTGGCCTCGGGAGGGCCGAGTAATGAGCAGTTCTTC. It codes for CASSLASGGPSNEQFF.

This clone was picked up one time. The CDR3 nucleotides are TGTGCCTGGAGTACGACTGTTGGGAGCGGGGAGCTGTTTTTT. It codes for CAWSTTVGSGELFF. The chain uses TRBV30 and TRBJ2-2, with a possible D match to TRBD2 (5 bases). Trimming shortened V by 2 bases and J by 7 bases, and 14 bases separated the two germline ends. CDR1 is GTSNPN and CDR2 is SVGIG in the germline V gene (reference sequence). CDR3 length: 14 residues.

The V call is TRBV28, the J call TRBJ1-1; D is uncertain. CDR3 length: 14 residues. The V end was cut by 3 bases, the J end by 0 bases, with 8 bases between. Germline CDR1 reads MDHEN; CDR2 reads SYDVKM. CDR3 protein: CASSLGQMNTEAFF. The CDR3 nucleotides are TGTGCCAGCAGTTTGGGCCAGATGAACACTGAAGCTTTCTTT.

The chain carries TRBV9 and TRBJ2-2, with TRBD2 as a possible D gene (6 bases). V shed 0 bases and J shed 0 bases, with 6 bases lying between them. CDR3 length: 15 residues. CDR1 and CDR2 (germline): SGDLS, YYNGEE. The DNA of the CDR3 is TGTGCCAGCAGCGTAGGGGGGGCGAACACCGGGGAGCTGTTTTTT. Protein sequence: CASSVGGANTGELFF.

Comments on this clone: This same CDR3 is encoded by further DNA sequences in the sample. The chain joins TRBV30 to TRBJ1-5; a possible D gene is TRBD1 (6 bases). The CDR3 is made up of 14 amino acids. Germline V gives CDR1 GTSNPN, CDR2 SVGIG (reference sequence). Trimming pared 0 bases from V and 5 bases from J, leaving 11 bases between. CDR3 residues: CAWSVGGKDQPQHF. The CDR3 coding sequence is TGTGCCTGGAGTGTCGGGGGCAAGGATCAGCCCCAGCATTTT.

Only a few counts were recorded for this clone. The V gene is TRBV11-2, the J gene TRBJ1-4; TRBD1 aligns across 9 bases. This CDR3 spans 15 amino acids. Germline-derived CDR1 and CDR2 are SGHAT and FQNNGV. The V gene end was trimmed by 3 bases and the J gene end by 7 bases; junction bases not matched to a gene: 6. The CDR3 loop reads CASSLGDRDIEKLFF. In DNA form, the CDR3 reads TGTGCCAGCAGCTTGGGGGACAGGGACATTGAAAAACTGTTTTTT.

V gene TRBV5-1 combines with J gene TRBJ1-1; D perhaps matches TRBD1 (6 bases). CDR1 and CDR2 from the germline V gene are SGHRS and YFSETQ. The V and J ends lost 4 bases and 1 base respectively, with 8 bases between them. The CDR3 is 13 residues long. The CDR3: CASSVGQNTEAFF. DNA of the CDR3: TGCGCCAGCAGCGTGGGACAGAACACTGAAGCTTTCTTT.

The chain recombines TRBV5-1 with TRBJ1-1; D not resolved. This CDR3 contains 16 residues. Germline V CDR1 and CDR2: SGHRS, YFSETQ. Trimming removed 0 bases from V and 0 bases from J, with 12 bases in between. The CDR3 DNA reads as TGCGCCAGCAGCTTGGTAGGAACAACCATGAACACTGAAGCTTTCTTT. This encodes CASSLVGTTMNTEAFF.

The chain couples TRBV29-1 to TRBJ2-1; the match to TRBD2 covers 8 bases. Germline V gene data show CDR1 as SQVTM and CDR2 as ANQGSEA. This CDR3 spans 14 amino acids. Trimming removed 8 bases from V and 6 bases from J; junction bases left unmatched: 12. In DNA, the CDR3 is TGCAGCACGCGCACTAGCGGATTAGGCAATGAGCAGTTCTTC. It codes for CSTRTSGLGNEQFF.

V and J are TRBV9 and TRBJ2-2, with TRBD2 matching 9 bases. After removal of 1 base from V and 6 bases from J, the junction contained 13 bases not matched to a gene. Germline V gives CDR1 SGDLS, CDR2 YYNGEE. This CDR3 spans 18 amino acids. CDR3 loop: CASSVSSSVAGVSGELFF. In DNA, the CDR3 is TGTGCCAGCAGCGTAAGTTCGAGCGTAGCGGGAGTTTCCGGGGAGCTGTTTTTT.

Only one count was recorded for this clone. The V and J genes are TRBV6-5 and TRBJ1-2; the D gene is possibly TRBD1 (6 bases). Germline V gene data show CDR1 as MNHEY and CDR2 as SVGAGI. The V end was cut by 2 bases, the J end by 6 bases, with 13 bases between. This CDR3 has 14 residues. The CDR3 bases are TGTGCCAGCAGTTACGGACCAGGGGCGGATGGCTACACCTTC. This translates into CASSYGPGADGYTF.

This chain joins TRBV6-5 and TRBJ2-3, with 11 bases matching TRBD2. Germline trimming cut 6 bases from V and 3 bases from J; bases unmatched to any gene: 2. The CDR3 length is 14 residues. CDR1 is MNHEY and CDR2 is SVGAGI in the germline V gene. The CDR3 protein is CASRLAGDTDTQYF. The DNA for the CDR3 is TGTGCCAGCAGACTAGCGGGGGATACAGATACGCAGTATTTT.

The chain uses TRBV28 and TRBJ2-7; D perhaps matches TRBD1 (6 bases). CDR3 length equals 14 residues. Germline CDR1 MDHEN, CDR2 SYDVKM. Trimming cost V 3 bases and J 7 bases, with 16 bases left between them. CDR3 sequence (DNA): TGTGCCAGCAGTTTCGGCAGGGGAACTAGGGAGCAGTACTTC. Amino acid sequence: CASSFGRGTREQYF.

The chain carries TRBV5-1 and TRBJ2-7; no definite D call. V lost 1 base and J lost 5, with 19 bases in between. This CDR3 contains 16 residues. Germline CDR1 reads SGHRS; CDR2 reads YFSETQ. CDR3 nucleotide sequence: TGCGCCAGCAGCTTGTATCTGGGATCGCGATTCCACGAGCAGTACTTC. It is translated as CASSLYLGSRFHEQYF.

J is TRBJ2-7 and V is TRBV19; D possibly corresponds to TRBD2 (5 bases). The CDR3 length is 15 residues. Germline CDR1 reads LNHDA; CDR2 reads SQIVND (reference sequence). The V gene lost 5 bases and the J gene lost 4 bases, with 18 bases spanning the gap. The CDR3 reads CASSFGARGPYEQYF. The DNA of the CDR3 is TGTGCCAGTAGTTTTGGCGCCCGAGGGCCTTACGAGCAGTACTTC.

The rearrangement links TRBV19 to TRBJ2-1; D tentatively fits TRBD1 or TRBD2 (5 bases each). CDR1 LNHDA and CDR2 SQIVND come from the germline V gene (reference sequence). V lost 4 bases and J lost 4, with 11 bases in between. The CDR3 sequence is 14 residues long. The CDR3 reads CASSTGTLYNEQFF. The DNA of the CDR3 is TGTGCCAGTAGTACTGGGACGTTATACAATGAGCAGTTCTTC.

V is TRBV18 and J is TRBJ1-4; D might be TRBD1 (6 bases). Trimming left V 8 bases short and J 6 bases short, with 19 bases between. Germline values: CDR1 KGHSH, CDR2 LQKENI. The CDR3 sequence is 15 residues long. The CDR3 here is CASARGDLLDEKLFF. In DNA, the CDR3 is TGTGCCAGCGCCAGGGGTGACTTACTAGATGAAAAACTGTTTTTT.

As DNA, the CDR3 is TGTGCCAGCAGTTTATTTTTCCCGACTAGCGGGAGTCAGCCCGATACGCAGTATTTT. It specifies CASSLFFPTSGSQPDTQYF. The chain recombines TRBV28 with TRBJ2-3; 12 bases fit TRBD2. The germline V gene encodes CDR1 MDHEN and CDR2 SYDVKM. The CDR3 length is 19 residues. After removal of 1 base from V and 6 bases from J, the junction contained 14 bases not matched to a gene.

This rearrangement joins TRBV5-1 to TRBJ2-7; a weak D match, TRBD2 (5 bases). V dropped 4 bases and J dropped 4 bases, with 21 bases sitting between them. Germline CDR1 SGHRS, CDR2 YFSETQ. This CDR3 spans 16 amino acids. The CDR3 DNA is TGCGCCAGCAGCCCGAGGGCCCCTAACAGCAATTACGAGCAGTACTTC. Protein: CASSPRAPNSNYEQYF.

The chain recombines TRBV28 with TRBJ2-5; D call uncertain. Germline V gene data show CDR1 as MDHEN and CDR2 as SYDVKM. V was clipped by 6 bases and J by 4 bases, with 6 bases between them. The CDR3 is made up of 11 amino acids. CDR3 sequence: CASSRGETQYF. The CDR3 DNA sequence: TGTGCCAGCAGCCGCGGAGAGACCCAGTACTTC.

The chain employs TRBV30 and TRBJ2-1, with 10 nucleotides matching TRBD2. The CDR3 consists of 15 residues. CDR1 and CDR2 (germline): GTSNPN, SVGIG (reference sequence). The trim removed 2 bases at V and 0 bases at J, leaving 1 base unmatched. Here the CDR3 reads CAWSRLAGSYNEQFF. Written as DNA, the CDR3 is TGTGCCTGGAGTCGACTAGCGGGCTCCTACAATGAGCAGTTCTTC.

V usage is TRBV4-2 and J usage is TRBJ1-1; 7 nucleotides align to TRBD1. The CDR3 loop spans 16 amino acids. Germline assignment: CDR1 LGHNA and CDR2 YNFKEQ. Trimming cost V 5 bases and J 1 base; bases outside gene matches: 10. The CDR3 DNA follows: TGTGCCAGCAGCGTCTCACAGGGGACACCGAACACTGAAGCTTTCTTT. Protein: CASSVSQGTPNTEAFF.

This chain joins TRBV13 and TRBJ2-5; the match to TRBD2 covers 14 bases. V trimming: 3 bases; J trimming: 5 bases; junction bases outside the gene matches: 5. The germline V gene encodes CDR1 PRHDT and CDR2 FYEKMQ (reference sequence). This CDR3 is built from 16 residues. CDR3 region: CASSFGLAGGLETQYF. The CDR3 DNA reads as TGTGCCAGCAGCTTCGGACTAGCGGGAGGTCTGGAGACCCAGTACTTC. Full variable domain (rest looked up from reference TRBV13 and TRBJ2-5): AAGVIQSPRHLIKEKRETATLKCYPIPRHDTVYWYQQGPGQDPQFLISFYEKMQSDKGSIPDRFSAQQFSDYHSELNMSSLELGDSALYFCASSFGLAGGLETQYFGPGTRLLVL.

The chain combines TRBV30 with TRBJ2-7; D is ambiguous. In germline, CDR1 is GTSNPN, CDR2 SVGIG (reference sequence). The V end lost 5 bases, the J end lost 2 bases, and 7 bases lay between the germline ends. CDR3 length: 11 amino acids. The CDR3 here is CAWGHAYEQYF. The CDR3, as DNA: TGTGCCTGGGGGCACGCCTACGAGCAGTACTTC.